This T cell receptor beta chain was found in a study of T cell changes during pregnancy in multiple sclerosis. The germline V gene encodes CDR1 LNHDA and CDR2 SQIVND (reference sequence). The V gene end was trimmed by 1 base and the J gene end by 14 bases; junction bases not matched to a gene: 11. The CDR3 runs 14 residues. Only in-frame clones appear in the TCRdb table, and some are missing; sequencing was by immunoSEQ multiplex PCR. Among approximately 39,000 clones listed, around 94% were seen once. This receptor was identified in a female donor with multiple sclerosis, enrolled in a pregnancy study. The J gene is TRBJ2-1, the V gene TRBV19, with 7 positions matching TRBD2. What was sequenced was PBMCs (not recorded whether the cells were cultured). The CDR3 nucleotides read TGTGCCAGTAGTATAGGGGGAGGGCGGGGAGACGAGTTCTTC. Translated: CASSIGGGRGDEFF.